Following are 14 T cell receptor beta chains from one sample sequenced in a study of breast tumors, draining lymph nodes, adjacent tissues. From the multiplex PCR reads, TCRdb called clonotypes with MiXCR, one entry per CDR3 protein. The sample consists of about 31,000 distinct CDR3 sequences, over 55% of them appearing once. Input material: breast tumor tissue. These receptors all stem from a female donor with breast cancer. Some clones in this sample may be carry-over from other donors' samples.

Sample share makes this clonotype medium-sized (0.01 to 0.1%). The rearrangement joins TRBV7-3 to TRBJ1-6; TRBD1 matches 8 bases. This CDR3 has 15 amino acids. Germline V gene lookup returns CDR1 SGHTA and CDR2 FQGTGA. With 1 base clipped from V and 10 bases from J, the junction kept 6 bases outside the gene matches. CDR3 sequence reads: CASSLSSTGGSPLHF. The CDR3 DNA sequence: TGTGCCAGCAGCTTAAGTTCCACAGGGGGATCACCCCTCCACTTT.

The chain employs TRBV19 and TRBJ2-1, with 9 bases lining up with TRBD2. Germline V lookup: CDR1 LNHDA, CDR2 SQIVND (reference sequence). With V trimmed by 5 bases and J by 4 bases, 9 bases remained unmatched. The CDR3 contains 16 residues. The CDR3: CASSPSGTRVYNEQFF. CDR3 in DNA: TGTGCCAGTAGTCCTAGCGGGACGAGGGTATACAATGAGCAGTTCTTC.

Turning to this clonotype: This likely comes from a read error, as the CDR3 has no conserved phenylalanine or tryptophan at its end. The DNA is omitted, as the CDR3 cannot be located on it reliably, and the CDR3 follows TCRdb's listing. V and J are TRBV19 and TRBJ2-3; the DNA was not compared with TRBD2, the D call given in the table. The CDR3 region is 17 residues in length, termini included. CDR1 and CDR2 from the germline V gene are LNHDA and SQIVND (reference sequence). This CDR3 reads CASTSGGPGSGRPPPIN.

This clonotype has just a few counts. The rearrangement joins TRBV7-9 to TRBJ1-6; D call uncertain. V was shortened by 1 base and J by 0 bases, with 4 bases between the two germline ends. Germline V gene data show CDR1 as SEHNR and CDR2 as FQNEAQ (reference sequence). This CDR3 spans 15 amino acids. In nucleotides, the CDR3 is TGTGCCAGCAGCTTAGAGAGCTCCTATAATTCACCCCTCCACTTT. Encoded protein: CASSLESSYNSPLHF.

V is TRBV7-9 and J is TRBJ1-6; 10 positions match TRBD1. Germline V gene data show CDR1 as SEHNR and CDR2 as FQNEAQ (reference sequence). This CDR3 is 16 amino acids long. Germline trimming cut 2 bases from V and 8 bases from J; bases unmatched to any gene: 6. CDR3 protein: CASSLRTGGGDSPLHF. The CDR3, as DNA: TGTGCCAGCAGCTTAAGGACAGGGGGAGGAGATTCACCCCTCCACTTT.

This clonotype is deemed medium-sized. This sequence joins TRBV7-2 and TRBJ2-7; D may correspond to TRBD1 or TRBD2 (7 bases each). The CDR3 has 15 residues. The germline V gene has CDR1 SGHTA and CDR2 FQGNSA. V was clipped by 4 bases and J by 1 base, with 14 bases between them. The CDR3 protein is CASSSRGGLSYEQYF. DNA of the CDR3: TGTGCCAGCAGCTCCAGGGGGGGGCTATCCTACGAGCAGTACTTC.

This chain's CDR3 is CASSTTGLGTQYF. CDR3 nucleotides: TGTGCCAGCAGCACTACAGGGTTAGGTACGCAGTATTTT. The V call is TRBV7-3, the J call TRBJ2-3, with D maybe TRBD1 (6 bases). V shed 5 bases and J shed 8 bases, with 14 bases lying between them. CDR3 length: 13 amino acids. Germline V gene lookup returns CDR1 SGHTA and CDR2 FQGTGA.

For this clonotype: One junction end disagrees with the germline gene, perhaps due to a read error. The chain uses TRBV10-3 and TRBJ2-2, with 8 bases matching TRBD2. CDR1 and CDR2 from the germline V gene are ENHRY and SYGVKD. The CDR3 consists of 15 residues. The CDR3 nucleotides are TGTGCCATCCGTGACCCTAGCGGGCGCACCGGGGAGCTGTTTTTT. Encoded protein: CAIRDPSGRTGELFF.

The genes are TRBV5-6 and TRBJ2-7, with 8 positions matching TRBD2. The J segment lost 3 bases and the V segment lost 2 bases, leaving 1 base of the junction unmatched. Germline V gene data show CDR1 as SGHDT and CDR2 as YYEEEE. This CDR3 has 13 amino acids. CDR3 sequence (DNA): TGTGCCAGCAGCTTTAGCGGGGTCTACGAGCAGTACTTC. Translated, it gives CASSFSGVYEQYF.

This chain uses TRBV6-5 with TRBJ1-2, with 8 positions matching TRBD1. The CDR3 runs 15 residues. V shed 2 bases, J shed 8 bases, and the junction held 10 bases outside the gene matches. CDR1 and CDR2 from the germline V gene are MNHEY and SVGAGI. Written as DNA, the CDR3 is TGTGCCAGCAGTTACACATCCGACAGGGGAGGCGGCTACACCTTC. As protein: CASSYTSDRGGGYTF.

This clonotype was detected only once. The rearrangement uses TRBV4-2 and TRBJ2-1, with TRBD1 matching 7 bases. The CDR3 sequence is 15 residues long. CDR1 and CDR2 from the germline V gene are LGHNA and YNFKEQ. Trimming at V came to 4 bases and at J to 5 bases, leaving 8 bases not matched to a gene. The CDR3 reads CASSPPGTADNEQFF. The CDR3 coding sequence is TGTGCCAGCAGCCCACCAGGGACAGCAGACAATGAGCAGTTCTTC.

Here the CDR3 DNA reads TGTGCCACCAGTGATTTTCGGATGAACACCGGGGAGCTGTTTTTT. This encodes CATSDFRMNTGELFF. The chain uses TRBV24-1 and TRBJ2-2; D is ambiguous. The CDR3 is made up of 15 amino acids. The germline V gene encodes CDR1 KGHDR and CDR2 SFDVKD. Deletions cut 1 base from V and 1 base from J, with 6 bases between.

This clonotype occurred many times. Possible read error: a much larger clone is one base away. The chain recombines TRBV6-5 with TRBJ2-1; TRBD2 matches at 9 bases. The CDR3 runs to 14 residues. Trimming cost V 6 bases and J 5 bases; bases outside gene matches: 5. Germline V gives CDR1 MNHEY, CDR2 SVGAGI. CDR3 region: CASRRLAENNEQFF. DNA for the CDR3: TGTGCCAGCAGGCGACTAGCGGAAAACAATGAGCAGTTCTTC.

This clonotype was counted at least ten times. The chain carries TRBV10-2 and TRBJ1-3, with D possibly matching TRBD1 (5 bases). The V gene's germline CDR1 is WSHSY and CDR2 SAAADI. CDR3 size: 14 residues. V was pared by 2 bases and J by 8 bases, with 13 bases between. In DNA form, the CDR3 reads TGCGCCAGCAGTGAGACAGGAAGGTGGGACACCATATATTTT. Its translation is CASSETGRWDTIYF.